This T cell receptor (beta chain) was sequenced for a study of blood T cell repertoires in COVID-19. Study summary: The analysed material was cDNA or gDNA that came from T cells, B-cell-depleted T cells, or PBMCs.

Clones were sequenced by immunoSEQ multiplex PCR, and TCRdb holds only the in-frame ones, with some missing. The sample carries 150,000 or so clones, 88% recorded once. The length of the CDR3 is 14 residues. With V trimmed by 3 bases and J by 7 bases, 9 bases remained unmatched. CDR1 and CDR2 (germline): DFQATT, SNEGSKA (reference sequence). The sequencing sample was made of peripheral blood. The rearrangement uses TRBV20-1 and TRBJ1-2, with 9 bases fitting TRBD1. The TCR sequence derives from a human donor in a cohort sampled during active COVID-19. The CDR3 sequence: CSASLQGAASGYTF. The CDR3 bases are TGCAGTGCTAGTCTACAGGGGGCGGCGAGTGGCTACACCTTC.